This TCR beta chain stems from a study of shared clonotypes between healthy human individuals. Overall study context: There were three CD4 naive, three CD4 memory, two CD8 naive and one CD8 memory plates per donor. Overall study findings and caveats: Tissues were not sampled, only blood, and their repertoires likely differ. Generation of non-shared clonotypes was less probable than generation of clonotypes shared by all four donors.

V shed 3 bases and J shed 8 bases, with 10 bases lying between them. In germline, CDR1 is MDHEN, CDR2 SYDVKM. There are 12 residues in the CDR3. The study separated CD4+ cells into CD45RA+ naive and CD45RA-negative memory subsets. The repertoire was sequenced with immunoSEQ multiplex PCR; TCRdb's copy has only in-frame clones and lacks some. The sample holds some 2.3 million clones, approximately 95% seen once. Comment on this clone: What it recognizes is unknown.

The specimen sequenced was naive CD4+ T cells from PBMCs. Subset of the sample: CD45RA+ positively selected. This TCR came from a man younger than 35 in good health. Some clones in this sample may be carry-over from other donors' samples. The chain carries TRBV28 and TRBJ1-2; D ambiguous. The DNA for the CDR3 is TGTGCCAGCAGTTTCTCCCAGCGGGGCTACACCTTC. It is translated as CASSFSQRGYTF.